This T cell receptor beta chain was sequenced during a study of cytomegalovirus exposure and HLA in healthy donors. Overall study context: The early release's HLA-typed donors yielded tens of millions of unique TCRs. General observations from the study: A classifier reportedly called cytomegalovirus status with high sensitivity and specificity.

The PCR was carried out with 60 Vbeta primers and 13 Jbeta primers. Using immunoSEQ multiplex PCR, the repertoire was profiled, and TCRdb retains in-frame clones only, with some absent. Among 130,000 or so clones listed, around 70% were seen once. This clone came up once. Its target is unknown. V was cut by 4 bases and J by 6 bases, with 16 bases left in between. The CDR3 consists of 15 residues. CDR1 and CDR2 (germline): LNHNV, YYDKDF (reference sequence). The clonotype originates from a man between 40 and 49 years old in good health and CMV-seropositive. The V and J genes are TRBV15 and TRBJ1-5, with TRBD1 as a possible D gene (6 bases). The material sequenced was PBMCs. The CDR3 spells CATSTLGGGGQPQHF. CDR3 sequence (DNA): TGTGCCACCAGCACGCTAGGGGGGGGAGGTCAGCCCCAGCATTTT.